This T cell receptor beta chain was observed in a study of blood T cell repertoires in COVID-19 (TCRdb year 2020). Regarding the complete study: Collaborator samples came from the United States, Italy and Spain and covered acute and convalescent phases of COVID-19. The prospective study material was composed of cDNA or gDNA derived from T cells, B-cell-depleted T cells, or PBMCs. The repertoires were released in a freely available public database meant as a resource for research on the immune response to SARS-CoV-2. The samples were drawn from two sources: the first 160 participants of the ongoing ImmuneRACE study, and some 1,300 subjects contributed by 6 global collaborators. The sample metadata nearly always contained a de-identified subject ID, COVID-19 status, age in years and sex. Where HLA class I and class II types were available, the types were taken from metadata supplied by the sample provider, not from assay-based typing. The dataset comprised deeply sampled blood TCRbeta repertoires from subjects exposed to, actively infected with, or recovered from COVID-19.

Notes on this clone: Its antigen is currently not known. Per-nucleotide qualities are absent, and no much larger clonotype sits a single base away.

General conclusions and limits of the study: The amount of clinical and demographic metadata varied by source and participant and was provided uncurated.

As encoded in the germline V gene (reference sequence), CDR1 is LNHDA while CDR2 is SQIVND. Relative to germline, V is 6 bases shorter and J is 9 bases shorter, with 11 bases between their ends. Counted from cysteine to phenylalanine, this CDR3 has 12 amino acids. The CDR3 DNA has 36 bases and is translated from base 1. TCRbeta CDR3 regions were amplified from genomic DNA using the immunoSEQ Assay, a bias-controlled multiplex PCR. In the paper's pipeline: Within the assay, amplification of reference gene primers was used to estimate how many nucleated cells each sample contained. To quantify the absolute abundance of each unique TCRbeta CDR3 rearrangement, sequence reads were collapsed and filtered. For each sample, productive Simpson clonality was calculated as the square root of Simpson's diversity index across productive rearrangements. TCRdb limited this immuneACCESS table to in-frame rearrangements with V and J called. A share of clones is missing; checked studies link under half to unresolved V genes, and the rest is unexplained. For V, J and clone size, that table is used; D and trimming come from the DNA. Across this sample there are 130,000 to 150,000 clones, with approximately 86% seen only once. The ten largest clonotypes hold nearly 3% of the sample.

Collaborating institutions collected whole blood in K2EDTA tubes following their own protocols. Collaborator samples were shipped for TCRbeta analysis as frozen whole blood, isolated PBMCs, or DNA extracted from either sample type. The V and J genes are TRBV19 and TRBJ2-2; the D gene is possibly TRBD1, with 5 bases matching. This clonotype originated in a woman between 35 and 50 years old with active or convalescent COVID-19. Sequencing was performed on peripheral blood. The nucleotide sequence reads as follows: TGTGCCAGTAGGGGGCCTCACCGGGAGCTGTTTTTT. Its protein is CASRGPHRELFF.